The 27 T cell receptor beta chains below all came from one sample that was sequenced in a study of blood T cell repertoires in COVID-19 (dated by TCRdb to about 2020). Libraries came from the immunoSEQ multiplex PCR assay. TCRdb's version of the immuneACCESS table is confined to in-frame rearrangements and falls short of the full clone set. An unresolved V gene accounts for under half of the shortfall where checked; the remainder is of unknown origin. The sample has some 140,000 clones on record, around 81% of them singletons. Approximately 10% of the sample lies in the top ten. Source material: peripheral blood. Receptors originate from a human donor in a cohort sampled during active COVID-19.

CDR3 amino acids: CASSHDRIRSGNTIYF. CDR3 DNA sequence: TGTGCCAGCAGCCATGACAGGATTCGTTCTGGAAACACCATATATTTT. The chain uses TRBV3-1 (or the pseudogene TRBV3-2) and TRBJ1-3; tentative D call: TRBD1 (6 bases). The CDR3 is 16 amino acids. Trimming took off 3 bases at V and 1 base at J, with 13 bases between the two ends. The germline CDR1 and CDR2 sequences are LGHDT and YNNKEL (reference sequence).

This clone has only one observation. This chain joins TRBV3-1 (or the pseudogene TRBV3-2) and TRBJ1-4, with TRBD1 matching 7 bases. CDR1 LGHDT and CDR2 YNNKEL come from the germline V gene (reference sequence). With 5 bases clipped from V and 6 bases from J, the junction kept 12 bases outside the gene matches. The length of the CDR3 is 16 residues. In DNA, the CDR3 is TGTGCCAGCAGCTCCCGCTACAGGGGTCGGGATGAAAAACTGTTTTTT. Amino acid sequence: CASSSRYRGRDEKLFF.

This clone was recorded a few times. V usage is TRBV19 and J usage is TRBJ1-2; D not resolved. Trimming took 3 bases from V and 0 from J, leaving 11 bases between them. The CDR3 spans 15 residues. CDR1 is LNHDA, CDR2 SQIVND, per germline (reference sequence). CDR3 amino acids: CASSMYPLANYGYTF. The CDR3 nucleotides are TGTGCCAGTAGTATGTATCCTTTAGCTAACTATGGCTACACCTTC.

V usage is TRBV19 and J usage is TRBJ2-1; possibly TRBD2 for D (5 bases). The CDR3 spans 13 residues. V was cut by 8 bases and J by 5 bases, with 13 bases left in between. CDR1 and CDR2 from the germline V gene are LNHDA and SQIVND (reference sequence). The CDR3 DNA is TGTGCCAGTTCTCGACTACAAAACAATGAGCAGTTCTTC. Translation gives CASSRLQNNEQFF.

This clone showed up just a few times. The chain uses TRBV28 and TRBJ1-6; D call uncertain. Germline CDR1 is MDHEN and CDR2 is SYDVKM. Trimming left V 4 bases short and J 0 bases short, with 13 bases between. This CDR3 region has 17 residues. CDR3 protein: CASSSWEGSSYNSPLHF. The CDR3 nucleotides are TGTGCCAGCAGTTCGTGGGAGGGAAGCTCCTATAATTCACCCCTCCACTTT. The full variable domain, in which reference TRBV28 and TRBJ1-6 provide the parts outside the CDR3, is DVKVTQSSRYLVKRTGEKVFLECVQDMDHENMFWYRQDPGLGLRLIYFSYDVKMKEKGDIPEGYSVSREKKERFSLILESASTNQTSMYLCASSSWEGSSYNSPLHFGNGTRLTVT.

The chain employs TRBV4-1 and TRBJ2-2; 9 positions match TRBD2. The ends lost 1 base at V and 5 bases at J; junction bases unmatched: 8. Germline CDR1 is MGHRA and CDR2 is YSYEKL. The CDR3 is 17 residues long. CDR3 residues: CASSQGRGGRGTGELFF. The CDR3 DNA follows: TGCGCCAGCAGCCAAGGGCGGGGGGGCCGAGGGACCGGGGAGCTGTTTTTT.

The chain uses TRBV3-1 (or the pseudogene TRBV3-2) and TRBJ1-5; perhaps TRBD1 as D (6 bases). Trimming shortened V by 7 bases and J by 6 bases, and 16 bases separated the two germline ends. CDR1 and CDR2 (germline): LGHDT, YNNKEL (reference sequence). CDR3 length equals 14 residues. CDR3 DNA: TGTGCCAGCACCCGAGGTGCACAGGGTCAGCCCCAGCATTTT. It specifies CASTRGAQGQPQHF.

The sample holds one count of this clone. The J gene is TRBJ2-5, the V gene TRBV2; a weak D match, TRBD1 (6 bases). Trimming pared 2 bases from V and 5 bases from J, leaving 15 bases between. The germline V gene encodes CDR1 SNHLY and CDR2 FYNNEI. This CDR3 is 15 amino acids long. This CDR3 reads CASSESGGDGETQYF. The CDR3 nucleotides read TGTGCCAGCAGTGAATCTGGGGGCGACGGTGAGACCCAGTACTTC.

The rearrangement uses TRBV12-3 or TRBV12-4 and TRBJ2-3, with a weak D call TRBD1 (6 bases). Trimming pared 5 bases from V and 11 bases from J, leaving 14 bases between. This CDR3 has 12 amino acids. CDR3 loop: CASSPWTAEQYF. As DNA, the CDR3 is TGTGCCAGCAGTCCTTGGACAGCCGAGCAGTATTTT.

The CDR3 here is CASFSVTGGSGNTIYF. The DNA of the CDR3 is TGTGCCAGCTTCTCGGTGACAGGGGGCTCTGGAAACACCATATATTTT. The chain links TRBV6-6 to TRBJ1-3; 9 positions agree with TRBD1. Germline lookup yields CDR1 MNHNY and CDR2 SVGAGI (reference sequence). The CDR3 loop spans 16 amino acids. The J segment lost 0 bases and the V segment lost 8 bases, leaving 8 bases of the junction unmatched.

V and J are TRBV18 and TRBJ2-1, with TRBD2 matching 10 bases. CDR3 length equals 16 residues. The ends lost 1 base at V and 4 bases at J; junction bases unmatched: 4. Germline lookup yields CDR1 KGHSH and CDR2 LQKENI. The CDR3, as DNA: TGTGCCAGCTCACCACAGCATAGCGGGGGGTACAATGAGCAGTTCTTC. Protein product: CASSPQHSGGYNEQFF.

This clone has ten or more counts. The rearrangement joins TRBV2 to TRBJ2-6; D unclear. Germline assignment: CDR1 SNHLY and CDR2 FYNNEI. The CDR3 sequence is 14 residues long. The germline V and J ends were trimmed by 7 bases and 0 bases, with 7 bases remaining between them. The CDR3 region is CASIGDSGANVLTF. The CDR3, as DNA: TGTGCCAGCATTGGAGACTCTGGGGCCAACGTCCTGACTTTC.

This chain links TRBV7-9 with TRBJ2-3; TRBD2 matches at 10 bases. V gave up 1 base and J gave up 3 bases; unmatched junction bases: 7. This CDR3 region has 17 residues. Germline-derived CDR1 and CDR2 are SEHNR and FQNEAQ (reference sequence). CDR3 bases: TGTGCCAGCAGCTTAGGAGGAGCGGGGGGGCCAACAGATACGCAGTATTTT. This translates into CASSLGGAGGPTDTQYF.

This CDR3 reads CASSYLGGNTEAFF. The CDR3 DNA reads as TGTGCCAGCAGTTACTTGGGGGGGAACACTGAAGCTTTCTTT. The rearrangement joins TRBV6-6 to TRBJ1-1, with D tentatively TRBD1 (5 bases). V was shortened by 1 base and J by 1 base, with 7 bases between the two germline ends. The CDR3 loop spans 14 amino acids. Germline CDR1 reads MNHNY; CDR2 reads SVGAGI (reference sequence).

The chain employs TRBV7-9 and TRBJ2-1, with 8 positions matching TRBD2. The ends lost 1 base at V and 9 bases at J; junction bases unmatched: 5. The CDR3 loop spans 14 amino acids. Germline assignment: CDR1 SEHNR and CDR2 FQNEAQ (reference sequence). The CDR3 is CASSLVAGGSEQFF. The CDR3 nucleotides are TGTGCCAGCAGCTTAGTTGCGGGGGGTAGTGAGCAGTTCTTC. Full variable domain (outside the CDR3, taken from reference TRBV7-9 and TRBJ2-1): DTGVSQNPRHKITKRGQNVTFRCDPISEHNRLYWYRQTLGQGPEFLTYFQNEAQLEKSRLLSDRFSAERPKGSFSTLEIQRTEQGDSAMYLCASSLVAGGSEQFFGPGTRLTVL.

The chain joins TRBV28 to TRBJ2-5, with 8 bases lining up with TRBD2. The CDR3 length is 15 residues. V shed 5 bases, J shed 1 base, and the junction held 6 bases outside the gene matches. Germline V gives CDR1 MDHEN, CDR2 SYDVKM. The CDR3 here is CASSPGGGLQETQYF. DNA of the CDR3: TGTGCCAGCAGTCCCGGGGGGGGACTCCAAGAGACCCAGTACTTC.

The chain links TRBV5-1 to TRBJ1-6; no definite D call. This CDR3 is built from 15 residues. Per germline, CDR1 SGHRS and CDR2 YFSETQ. V was pared by 4 bases and J by 5 bases, with 13 bases between. The CDR3, as DNA: TGCGCCAGCAGCCCCGCGGGCGGGAATAATTCACCCCTCCACTTT. This translates into CASSPAGGNNSPLHF.

In its sample, this clone was seen once. The V call is TRBV18, the J call TRBJ2-7, with a possible D match to TRBD1 (6 bases). V was shortened by 5 bases and J by 2 bases, with 16 bases between the two germline ends. Germline V gene data show CDR1 as KGHSH and CDR2 as LQKENI. This CDR3 contains 15 residues. CDR3: CASSRSGQLTYEQYF. CDR3 coding DNA: TGTGCCAGCTCAAGGTCCGGACAGTTAACCTACGAGCAGTACTTC.

CDR3 in DNA: TGCGCCAGCAGCACCGGACAGGGTATCGAGACCCAGTACTTC. Translating gives CASSTGQGIETQYF. The V and J genes are TRBV5-1 and TRBJ2-5, with TRBD1 identical over 8 bases. Germline CDR1 reads SGHRS; CDR2 reads YFSETQ. Unmatched junction bases numbered 7, after V lost 4 bases and J lost 5 bases. The CDR3 extends over 14 amino acids.

This clone was counted at least ten times. This rearrangement joins TRBV2 to TRBJ2-2; TRBD1 is a possible D gene (6 bases). The germline V gene encodes CDR1 SNHLY and CDR2 FYNNEI. Trimming took 7 bases from V and 6 from J, leaving 12 bases between them. The CDR3 is 13 residues long. The CDR3 coding sequence is TGTGCCAGCAAAATGACAGGTCCCGGGGAGCTGTTTTTT. This translates into CASKMTGPGELFF.

This clone has only a few counts. This rearrangement joins TRBV5-1 to TRBJ2-4; possible D gene TRBD1, 5 bases. Trimming shortened V by 4 bases and J by 7 bases, and 12 bases separated the two germline ends. The CDR3 sequence is 13 residues long. Germline-derived CDR1 and CDR2 are SGHRS and YFSETQ. The CDR3 DNA follows: TGCGCCAGCAGCCCATCAAAGGGGAACATTCAGTACTTC. The encoded protein is CASSPSKGNIQYF.

This clone has just a few counts. The genes are TRBV3-1 (or the pseudogene TRBV3-2) and TRBJ2-1, with D unresolved. Trimming removed 0 bases from V and 13 bases from J, with 10 bases in between. The CDR3 totals 12 residues. From germline, CDR1 is LGHDT and CDR2 YNNKEL (reference sequence). The CDR3 spells CASSQDVVAQFF. The CDR3 DNA is TGTGCCAGCAGCCAAGATGTGGTAGCCCAGTTCTTC.

This rearrangement joins TRBV4-2 to TRBJ1-6, with 7 bases matching TRBD1. V lost 1 base and J lost 14; bases outside the gene matches: 17. CDR1 and CDR2 from the germline V gene are LGHNA and YNFKEQ. The CDR3 is 17 residues long. CDR3 protein: CASSQGPGQAVVGTLHF. In nucleotides, the CDR3 is TGTGCCAGCAGCCAAGGGCCCGGACAGGCGGTCGTGGGGACCCTCCACTTT.

The chain employs TRBV11-2 and TRBJ1-2; 7 nucleotides line up with TRBD1. V trimming: 2 bases; J trimming: 3 bases; junction bases outside the gene matches: 9. The CDR3 consists of 16 residues. Looked up from germline, CDR1 is SGHAT and CDR2 is FQNNGV. CDR3 sequence reads: CASSLRRAGGHYGYTF. The CDR3 DNA reads TGTGCCAGCAGCTTAAGGCGGGCAGGGGGGCACTATGGCTACACCTTC. The full variable domain, completed using reference TRBV11-2 and TRBJ1-2, is EAGVAQSPRYKIIEKRQSVAFWCNPISGHATLYWYQQILGQGPKLLIQFQNNGVVDDSQLPKDRFSAERLKGVDSTLKIQPAKLEDSAVYLCASSLRRAGGHYGYTFGSGTRLTVV.

V usage is TRBV6-2 or TRBV6-3 and J usage is TRBJ1-1, with 8 nucleotides matching TRBD1. Germline V gene data show CDR1 as MNHEY and CDR2 as SVGEGT. Trimming cost V 0 bases and J 3 bases; bases outside gene matches: 6. The CDR3 covers 16 residues. The CDR3 loop is CASSYSGQVGYTEAFF. CDR3 DNA sequence: TGTGCCAGCAGTTACTCGGGACAGGTCGGTTACACTGAAGCTTTCTTT.

This clone was observed a single time. V gene TRBV6-6 combines with J gene TRBJ2-7; 9 bases map to TRBD1. There are 15 residues in the CDR3. The germline gives CDR1 MNHNY, CDR2 SVGAGI (reference sequence). V gave up 5 bases and J gave up 3 bases; unmatched junction bases: 8. CDR3 sequence: CASSQDRGRVYEQYF. CDR3 sequence (DNA): TGTGCCAGCAGTCAGGACAGGGGAAGGGTCTACGAGCAGTACTTC.

The rearrangement uses TRBV29-1 and TRBJ2-3; TRBD2 matches at 14 bases. The CDR3 extends over 16 amino acids. V lost 7 bases, J lost 3 bases, and 9 bases stayed unmatched. Germline values: CDR1 SQVTM, CDR2 ANQGSEA. Here the CDR3 DNA reads TGCAGCGCAAAATACTGGACTAGCGGGGGGACAGATACGCAGTATTTT. This codes for CSAKYWTSGGTDTQYF.